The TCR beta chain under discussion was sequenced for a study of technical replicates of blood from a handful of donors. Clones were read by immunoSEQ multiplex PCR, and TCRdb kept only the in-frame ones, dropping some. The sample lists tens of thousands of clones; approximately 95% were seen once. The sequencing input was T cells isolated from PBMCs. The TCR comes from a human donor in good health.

The CDR3 loop is CASSQGLAGGVATGELFF. In DNA form, the CDR3 reads TGTGCCAGCAGCCAGGGACTAGCGGGAGGGGTAGCCACCGGGGAGCTGTTTTTT. The genes are TRBV7-7 and TRBJ2-2; the match to TRBD2 covers 16 bases. This CDR3 is built from 18 residues. V shed 5 bases, J shed 4 bases, and the junction held 7 bases outside the gene matches. CDR1 and CDR2 from the germline V gene are SSHAT and FNYEAQ (reference sequence).